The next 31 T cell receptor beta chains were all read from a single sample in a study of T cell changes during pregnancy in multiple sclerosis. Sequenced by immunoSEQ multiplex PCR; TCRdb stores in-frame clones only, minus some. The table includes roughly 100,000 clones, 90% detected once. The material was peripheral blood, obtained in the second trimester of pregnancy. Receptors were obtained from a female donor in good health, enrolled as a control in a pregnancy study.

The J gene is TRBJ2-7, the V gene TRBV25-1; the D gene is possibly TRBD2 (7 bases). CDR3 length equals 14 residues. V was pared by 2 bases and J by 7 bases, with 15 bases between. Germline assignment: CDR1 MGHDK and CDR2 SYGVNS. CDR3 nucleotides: TGTGCCAGCAGTGAAGGAGGCAGGGGAGGGGAGCAGTACTTC. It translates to CASSEGGRGGEQYF.

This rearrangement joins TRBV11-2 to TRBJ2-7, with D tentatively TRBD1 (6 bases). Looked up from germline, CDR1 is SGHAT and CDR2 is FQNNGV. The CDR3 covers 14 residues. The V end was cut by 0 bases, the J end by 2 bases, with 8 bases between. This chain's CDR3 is CASSLDPGAYEQYF. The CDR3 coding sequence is TGTGCCAGCAGCTTAGATCCAGGGGCCTACGAGCAGTACTTC.

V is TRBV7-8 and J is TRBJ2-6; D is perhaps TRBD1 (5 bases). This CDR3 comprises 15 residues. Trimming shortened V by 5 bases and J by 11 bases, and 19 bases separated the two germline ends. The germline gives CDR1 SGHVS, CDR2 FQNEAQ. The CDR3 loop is CASSPPGRRVYVLTF. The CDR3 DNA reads TGTGCCAGCAGCCCACCGGGTCGCAGGGTATACGTCCTGACTTTC.

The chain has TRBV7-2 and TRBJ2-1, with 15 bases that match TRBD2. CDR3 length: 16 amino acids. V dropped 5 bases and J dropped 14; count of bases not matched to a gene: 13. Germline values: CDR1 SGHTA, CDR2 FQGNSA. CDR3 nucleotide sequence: TGTGCCAGCAGCCCTCCGGGACTAGCGGGAGGTTTAGGTGAGTTCTTC. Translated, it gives CASSPPGLAGGLGEFF. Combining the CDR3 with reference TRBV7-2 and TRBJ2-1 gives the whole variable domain GAGVSQSPSNKVTEKGKDVELRCDPISGHTALYWYRQSLGQGLEFLIYFQGNSAPDKSGLPSDRFSAERTGGSVSTLTIQRTQQEDSAVYLCASSPPGLAGGLGEFFGPGTRLTVL.

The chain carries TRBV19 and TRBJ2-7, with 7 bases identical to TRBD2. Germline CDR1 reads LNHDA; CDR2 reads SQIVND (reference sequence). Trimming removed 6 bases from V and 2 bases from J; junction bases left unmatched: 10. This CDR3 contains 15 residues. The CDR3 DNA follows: TGTGCCAGTAGCTCTCCCAGGGAGGGTACCTACGAGCAGTACTTC. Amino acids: CASSSPREGTYEQYF.

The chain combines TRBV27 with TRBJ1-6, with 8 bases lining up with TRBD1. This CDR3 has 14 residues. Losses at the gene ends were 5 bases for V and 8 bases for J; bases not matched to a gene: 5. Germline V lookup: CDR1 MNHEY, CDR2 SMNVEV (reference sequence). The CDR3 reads CASSPQGAYSPLHF. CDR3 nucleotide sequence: TGTGCCAGCAGTCCTCAGGGGGCTTATTCACCCCTCCACTTT.

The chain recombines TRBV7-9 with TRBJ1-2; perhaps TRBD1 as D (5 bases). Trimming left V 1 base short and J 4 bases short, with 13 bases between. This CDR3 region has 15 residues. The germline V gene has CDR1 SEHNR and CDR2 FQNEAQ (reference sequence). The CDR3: CASSLVQGTAYGYTF. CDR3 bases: TGTGCCAGCAGCTTAGTCCAGGGCACCGCCTATGGCTACACCTTC.

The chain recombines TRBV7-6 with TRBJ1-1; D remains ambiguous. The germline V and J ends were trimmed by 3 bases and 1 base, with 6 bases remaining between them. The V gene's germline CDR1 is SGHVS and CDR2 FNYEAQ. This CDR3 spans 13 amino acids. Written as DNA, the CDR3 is TGTGCCAGCAGCTTTGAGAGGAACACTGAAGCTTTCTTT. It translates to CASSFERNTEAFF.

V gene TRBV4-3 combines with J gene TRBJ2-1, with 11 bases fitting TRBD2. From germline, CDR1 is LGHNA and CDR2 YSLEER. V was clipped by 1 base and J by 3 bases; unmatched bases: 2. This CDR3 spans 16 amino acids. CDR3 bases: TGCGCCAGCAGCCAAGGTGGGACTAGCGGCTACAATGAGCAGTTCTTC. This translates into CASSQGGTSGYNEQFF.

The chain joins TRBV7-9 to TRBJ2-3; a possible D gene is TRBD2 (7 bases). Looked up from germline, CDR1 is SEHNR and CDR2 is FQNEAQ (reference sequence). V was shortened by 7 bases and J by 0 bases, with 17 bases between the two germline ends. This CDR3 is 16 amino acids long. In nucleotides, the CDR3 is TGTGCCAGCACCCCCCCGGGGGGCCTTAGCACAGATACGCAGTATTTT. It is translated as CASTPPGGLSTDTQYF. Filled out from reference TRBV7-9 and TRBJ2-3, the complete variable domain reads DTGVSQNPRHKITKRGQNVTFRCDPISEHNRLYWYRQTLGQGPEFLTYFQNEAQLEKSRLLSDRFSAERPKGSFSTLEIQRTEQGDSAMYLCASTPPGGLSTDTQYFGPGTRLTVL.

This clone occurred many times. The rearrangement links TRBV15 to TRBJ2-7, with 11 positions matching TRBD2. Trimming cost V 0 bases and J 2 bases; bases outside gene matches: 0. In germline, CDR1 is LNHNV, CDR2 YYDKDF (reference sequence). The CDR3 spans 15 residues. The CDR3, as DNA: TGTGCCACCAGCAGAGATAGCGGGGGGGCCTACGAGCAGTACTTC. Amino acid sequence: CATSRDSGGAYEQYF.

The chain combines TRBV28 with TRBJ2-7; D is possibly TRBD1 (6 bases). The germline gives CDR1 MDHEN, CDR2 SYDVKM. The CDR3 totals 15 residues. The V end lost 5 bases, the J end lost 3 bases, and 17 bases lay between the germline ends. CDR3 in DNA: TGTGCCAGCAGTCCCCCCGATGGGGGCGGCTACGAGCAGTACTTC. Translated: CASSPPDGGGYEQYF.

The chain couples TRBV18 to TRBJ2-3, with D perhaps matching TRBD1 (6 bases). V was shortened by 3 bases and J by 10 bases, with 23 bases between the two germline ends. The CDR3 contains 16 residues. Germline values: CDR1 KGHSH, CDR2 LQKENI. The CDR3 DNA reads TGTGCCAGCTCACCGAAACAGGGTGGTTTCGTTTTGTCGCAGTATTTT. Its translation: CASSPKQGGFVLSQYF.

The CDR3 here is CASSKGIRDRGSPLHF. CDR3 in DNA: TGTGCCAGTAGTAAGGGCATCCGGGACAGGGGTTCACCCCTCCACTTT. The V and J genes are TRBV19 and TRBJ1-6; 10 bases agree with TRBD1. From germline, CDR1 is LNHDA and CDR2 SQIVND (reference sequence). Trimming cost V 4 bases and J 9 bases; bases outside gene matches: 9. The CDR3 spans 16 residues.

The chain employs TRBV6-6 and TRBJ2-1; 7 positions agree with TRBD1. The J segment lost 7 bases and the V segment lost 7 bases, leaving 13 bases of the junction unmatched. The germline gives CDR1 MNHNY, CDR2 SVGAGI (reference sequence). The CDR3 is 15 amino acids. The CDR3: CASTLGGTGVNEQFF. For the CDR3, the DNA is TGTGCCAGCACCCTAGGGGGTACAGGGGTTAATGAGCAGTTCTTC.

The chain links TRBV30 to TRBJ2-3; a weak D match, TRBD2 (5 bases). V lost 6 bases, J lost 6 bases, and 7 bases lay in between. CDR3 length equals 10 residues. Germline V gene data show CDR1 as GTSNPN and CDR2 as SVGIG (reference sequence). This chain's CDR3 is CACGVDTQYF. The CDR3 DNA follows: TGTGCCTGCGGGGTGGATACGCAGTATTTT.

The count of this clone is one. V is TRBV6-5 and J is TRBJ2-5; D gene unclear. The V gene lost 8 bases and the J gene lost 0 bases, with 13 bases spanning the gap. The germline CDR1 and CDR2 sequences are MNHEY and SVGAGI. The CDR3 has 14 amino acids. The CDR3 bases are TGTGCCAGCCAATGGCGGCCGTACCAAGAGACCCAGTACTTC. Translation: CASQWRPYQETQYF.

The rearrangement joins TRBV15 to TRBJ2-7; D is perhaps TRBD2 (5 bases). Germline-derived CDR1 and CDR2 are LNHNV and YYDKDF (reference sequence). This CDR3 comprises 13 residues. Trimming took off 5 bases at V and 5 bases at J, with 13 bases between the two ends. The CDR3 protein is CATSPPGINEQYF. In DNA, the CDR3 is TGTGCCACCAGCCCCCCGGGAATCAACGAGCAGTACTTC.

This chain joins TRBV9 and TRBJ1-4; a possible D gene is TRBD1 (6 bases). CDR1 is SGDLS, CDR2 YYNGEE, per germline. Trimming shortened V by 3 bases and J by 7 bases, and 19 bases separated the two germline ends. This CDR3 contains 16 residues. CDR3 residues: CASSARGAGRGEKLFF. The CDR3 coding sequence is TGTGCCAGCAGCGCCAGGGGAGCAGGTCGTGGTGAAAAACTGTTTTTT.

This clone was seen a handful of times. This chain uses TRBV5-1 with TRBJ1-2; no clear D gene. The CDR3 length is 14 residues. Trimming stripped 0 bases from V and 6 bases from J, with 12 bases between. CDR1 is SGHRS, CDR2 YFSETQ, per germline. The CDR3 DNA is TGCGCCAGCAGCTTGGAGATCGGGATAAATGGCTACACCTTC. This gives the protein CASSLEIGINGYTF. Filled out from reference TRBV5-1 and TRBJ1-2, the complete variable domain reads KAGVTQTPRYLIKTRGQQVTLSCSPISGHRSVSWYQQTPGQGLQFLFEYFSETQRNKGNFPGRFSGRQFSNSRSEMNVSTLELGDSALYLCASSLEIGINGYTFGSGTRLTVV.

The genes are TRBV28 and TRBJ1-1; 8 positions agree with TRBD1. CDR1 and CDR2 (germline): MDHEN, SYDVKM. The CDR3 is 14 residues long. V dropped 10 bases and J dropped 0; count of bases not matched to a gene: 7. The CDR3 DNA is TGTGCCATTACGTCAGGGGGCATGAACACTGAAGCTTTCTTT. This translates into CAITSGGMNTEAFF.

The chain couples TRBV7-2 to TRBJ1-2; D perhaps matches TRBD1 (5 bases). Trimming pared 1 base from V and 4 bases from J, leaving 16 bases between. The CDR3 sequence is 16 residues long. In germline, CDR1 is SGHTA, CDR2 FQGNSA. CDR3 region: CASSLGGAGSPYGYTF. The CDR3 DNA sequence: TGTGCCAGCAGCTTAGGCGGGGCAGGGAGCCCCTATGGCTACACCTTC.

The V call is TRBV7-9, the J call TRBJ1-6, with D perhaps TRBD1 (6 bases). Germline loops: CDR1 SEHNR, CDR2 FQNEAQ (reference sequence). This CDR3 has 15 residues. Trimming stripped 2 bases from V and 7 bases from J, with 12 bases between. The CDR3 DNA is TGTGCCAGCAGCTTATTTCGACAGGAAAATTCACCCCTCCACTTT. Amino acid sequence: CASSLFRQENSPLHF.

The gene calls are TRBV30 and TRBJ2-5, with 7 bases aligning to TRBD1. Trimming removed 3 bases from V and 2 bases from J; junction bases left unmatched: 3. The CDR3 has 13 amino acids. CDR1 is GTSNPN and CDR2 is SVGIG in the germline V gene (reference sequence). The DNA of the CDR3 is TGTGCCTGGAGCCCACAGGGGCAAGAGACCCAGTACTTC. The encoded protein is CAWSPQGQETQYF.

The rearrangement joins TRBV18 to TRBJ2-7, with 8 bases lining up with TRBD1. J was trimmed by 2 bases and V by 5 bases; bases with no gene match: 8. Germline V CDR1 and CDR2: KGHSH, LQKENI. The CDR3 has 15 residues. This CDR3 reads CASSSAGGGPYEQYF. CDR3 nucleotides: TGTGCCAGCTCATCTGCAGGGGGCGGTCCCTACGAGCAGTACTTC. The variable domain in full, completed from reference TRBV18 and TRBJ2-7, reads NAGVMQNPRHLVRRRGQEARLRCSPMKGHSHVYWYRQLPEEGLKFMVYLQKENIIDESGMPKERFSAEFPKEGPSILRIQQVVRGDSAAYFCASSSAGGGPYEQYFGPGTRLTVT.

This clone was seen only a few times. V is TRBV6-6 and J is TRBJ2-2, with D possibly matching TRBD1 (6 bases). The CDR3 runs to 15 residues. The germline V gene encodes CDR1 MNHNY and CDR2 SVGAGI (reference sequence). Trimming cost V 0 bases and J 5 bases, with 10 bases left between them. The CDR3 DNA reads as TGTGCCAGCAGTTACTCGACAGGAGCTACCGGGGAGCTGTTTTTT. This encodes CASSYSTGATGELFF.

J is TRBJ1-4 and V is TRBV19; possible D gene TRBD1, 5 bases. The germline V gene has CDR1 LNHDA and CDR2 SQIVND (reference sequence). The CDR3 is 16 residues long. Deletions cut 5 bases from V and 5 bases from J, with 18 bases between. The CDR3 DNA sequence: TGTGCCAGTAGTCCCTACCCCAGGGAATCGAATGAAAAACTGTTTTTT. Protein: CASSPYPRESNEKLFF.

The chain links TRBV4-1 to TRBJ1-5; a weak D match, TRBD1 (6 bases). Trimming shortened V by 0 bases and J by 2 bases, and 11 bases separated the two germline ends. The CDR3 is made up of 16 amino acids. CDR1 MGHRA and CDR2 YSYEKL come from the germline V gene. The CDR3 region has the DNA TGCGCCAGCAGCCAAGAAGGACAGCCGGGCAATCAGCCCCAGCATTTT. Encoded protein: CASSQEGQPGNQPQHF.

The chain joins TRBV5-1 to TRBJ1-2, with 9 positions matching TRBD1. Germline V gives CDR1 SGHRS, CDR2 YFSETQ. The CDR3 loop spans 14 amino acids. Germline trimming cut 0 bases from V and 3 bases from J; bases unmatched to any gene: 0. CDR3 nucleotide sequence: TGCGCCAGCAGCTTGGGGGACAGGGACTATGGCTACACCTTC. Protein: CASSLGDRDYGYTF.

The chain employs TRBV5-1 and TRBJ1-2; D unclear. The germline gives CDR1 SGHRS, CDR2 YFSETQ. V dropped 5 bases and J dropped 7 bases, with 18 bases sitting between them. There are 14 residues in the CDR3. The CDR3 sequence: CASSLQTTDRGYTF. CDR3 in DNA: TGCGCCAGCAGTCTACAAACCACAGATCGTGGCTACACCTTC.

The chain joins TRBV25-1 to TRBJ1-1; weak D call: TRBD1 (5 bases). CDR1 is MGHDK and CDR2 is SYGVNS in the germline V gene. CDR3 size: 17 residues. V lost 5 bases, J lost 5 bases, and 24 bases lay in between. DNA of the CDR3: TGTGCCAGCAGTTCATGGGGAGGGGCCTCGGGGGGGACTGAAGCTTTCTTT. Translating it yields CASSSWGGASGGTEAFF.